This TCR beta chain was recovered during a study of early T cells in non-severe SARS-CoV-2 infection. With V trimmed by 3 bases and J by 5 bases, 5 bases remained unmatched. The CDR3 spans 13 residues. CDR1 and CDR2 from the germline V gene are GTSNPN and SVGIG (reference sequence). Findings of the study overall: Matching with VDJdb favored anti-spike CD8 responses (missing private and CD4 specificities).

This clonotype was counted many times. The antigen is undetermined. TCRdb processed the 5' RACE reads anew with MiXCR; each CDR3 protein has one entry. The data show approximately 80,000 distinct CDR3 sequences, with approximately 12% seen just once and about 3.5% held by the top ten. Sequencing input: whole blood. The receptor's source is an adult who was a healthcare worker with PCR-confirmed SARS-CoV-2 infection or an uninfected control (not recorded which). The V gene is TRBV30, the J gene TRBJ1-1, with 8 bases identical to TRBD1. CDR3 in amino acids: CAWRRTGSTEAFF. CDR3 in DNA: TGTGCCTGGAGAAGGACAGGGTCGACTGAAGCTTTCTTT.